The sequence of this TCR beta chain was determined in a study of cytomegalovirus exposure and HLA in healthy donors. Per the germline V gene, CDR1 is SGHNT and CDR2 is YYREEE (reference sequence). CDR3 length: 13 residues. Trimming took 4 bases from V and 2 from J, leaving 10 bases between them. Concerning this clone: What it binds is not known.

Sequenced by immunoSEQ multiplex PCR; TCRdb stores in-frame clones only, minus some. This sample yields 150,000 to 200,000 clones, of which 75% to 95% are seen a single time; over 2.5% belongs to the top ten. Study-wide results and caveats: It was confirmed in vitro that a few of the CMV-associated chains were specific for CMV antigens.

This clonotype was sampled from a young woman in good health and CMV-seropositive. Material: PBMCs. This chain uses TRBV5-4 with TRBJ2-7; tentative D call: TRBD2 (6 bases). The CDR3 reads CASSRGLTYEQYF. The CDR3 DNA follows: TGTGCCAGCAGCCGGGGACTTACCTACGAGCAGTACTTC.